Listed below are T cell receptor beta chains from one sample, sequenced in a study of OX40 agonist ivuxolimab in advanced cancers. Measured with immunoSEQ multiplex PCR; TCRdb has only the in-frame clones, and not every one. The sample has about 35,000 clones; 65% to 75% are singletons. The source was CD4+ or CD8+ T cells sorted from blood, collected in a trial of the OX40 agonist ivuxolimab. These receptors were obtained from an adult with an advanced solid tumor such as melanoma, head and neck, liver or kidney cancer. CDR3s include the opening cysteine and the closing phenylalanine or tryptophan. D genes are given only for firm matches. Only part of the rows carry a size: once, few, many, or a class if the clone is expanded.

clone_size	v_call	d_call	j_call	cdr3_nt	cdr3_aa
NA	TRBV11-2	NA	TRBJ1-2	TGTGCCAGCAGCTTAGGCCGGGATGGCTACACCTTC	CASSLGRDGYTF
NA	TRBV5-6	NA	TRBJ1-5	TGTGCCAGCAGCTTGGGCAGGGTAGTTCAGCCCCAGCATTTT	CASSLGRVVQPQHF
NA	TRBV5-1	TRBD2	TRBJ2-7	TGCGCCAGCAGCCCGGGACTAGCGTGGTCCAGCTACGAGCAGTACTTC	CASSPGLAWSSYEQYF
few	TRBV5-5	TRBD1	TRBJ2-5	TGTGCCAGCACAACAGGGGAAGAGACCCAGTACTTC	CASTTGEETQYF
NA	TRBV18	TRBD2	TRBJ2-1	TGTGCCAGCTCACCGGCCGGGACTAGCGGGGGTAGTCCCTACAATGAGCAGTTCTTC	CASSPAGTSGGSPYNEQFF
NA	TRBV14	NA	TRBJ1-1	TGTGCCAGCAGCCAAATGGGGGCGCTTAGTACTGAAGCTTTCTTT	CASSQMGALSTEAFF
once	TRBV5-4	TRBD1	TRBJ2-1	TGTGCCAGCAGCTTTTATACGGGACAGGGTTTCTACAATGAGCAGTTCTTC	CASSFYTGQGFYNEQFF
NA	TRBV6-1	NA	TRBJ1-5	TGTGCCAGCAGTGGGTTAGGGACGATATATCAGCCCCAGCATTTT	CASSGLGTIYQPQHF
NA	TRBV19	TRBD1	TRBJ1-2	TGTGCCAGTAGTACGACAGGGGTGAATGGCTACACCTTC	CASSTTGVNGYTF
NA	TRBV5-6	TRBD1	TRBJ2-3	TGTGCCAGCAGCTTGGGTCCAGGGGGCGTAGCAGATACGCAGTATTTT	CASSLGPGGVADTQYF
NA	TRBV18	NA	TRBJ2-3	TGTGCCAGCTCACAAAAGGAAGCGGGTACGCAGTATTTT	CASSQKEAGTQYF
NA	TRBV11-2	NA	TRBJ1-2	TGTGCCAGCAGCTTGGATCAGGGGTTGGGAGGCTACACCTTC	CASSLDQGLGGYTF
NA	TRBV9	TRBD1	TRBJ1-1	TGTGCCAGCAGCCCAACGACAGGGTCGAATGAAGCTTTCTTT	CASSPTTGSNEAFF
NA	TRBV7-8	NA	TRBJ2-1	TGTGCCAGCAGCTTAGCGGGGGGGCACAATGAGCAGTTCTTC	CASSLAGGHNEQFF
few	TRBV7-6	NA	TRBJ1-3	TGTGCCAGCAGCATAGACATCGGAAACACCATATATTTT	CASSIDIGNTIYF
once	TRBV23-1	TRBD2	TRBJ2-1	TGCGCCAGCATCCCGGGACTAGCGGGGAATTTTATCCCCAATGAGCAGTTCTTC	CASIPGLAGNFIPNEQFF
NA	TRBV2	NA	TRBJ1-1	TGTGCCGCCGCTGGTGGGGAACCTGAAGCTTTCTTT	CAAAGGEPEAFF
NA	TRBV4-2	NA	TRBJ1-1	TGTGCCAGCAGCCTCCACAGCAGGACTGAAGCTTTCTTT	CASSLHSRTEAFF
NA	TRBV6-1	NA	TRBJ1-1	TGTGCCAGCAGTACAGGGTTTTTGATTGACACTGAAGCTTTCTTT	CASSTGFLIDTEAFF
few	TRBV23-1	TRBD1	TRBJ2-3	TGCGCCAGCAGTCGCTGGACAGGCGCAGATACGCAGTATTTT	CASSRWTGADTQYF